The 8 T cell receptor beta chains below were found in one sample sequenced in a study of T cells after posttransplantation cyclophosphamide (dated by TCRdb to the mid-2010s). Library preparation was by the immunoSEQ multiplex PCR assay. The source is immuneACCESS, and TCRdb retained only in-frame sequences with V and J called. Part of the clones is not carried over; for the studies checked, unresolved V genes explain less than half of this, and the remainder is unexplained. In this sample the table shows some 10,000 clones, about nine tenths of which occur a single time. The top ten constitute 25% to 35% of the sample. Interpreted using the paper, the treatment or condition label stands for: high-dose cyclophosphamide on days +3 and +4 as single-agent GVHD prophylaxis. Busulfan and fludarabine conditioning, a related or unrelated marrow graft, and cyclophosphamide on days +3 and +4 were given to PTCy patients.

The input for sequencing was CD4+ T cells sorted from PBMCs, taken after allogeneic stem cell transplant with posttransplant cyclophosphamide. These receptor sequences come from a young adult male patient who received an allogeneic stem cell transplant from a related donor, was CMV-positive, and had acute GVHD only. After a transplant, the donor of the graft may account for some T cells.

The chain couples TRBV9 to TRBJ2-5, with a tentative D call TRBD2 (5 bases). V lost 0 bases, J lost 4 bases, and 13 bases lay in between. CDR3 length equals 15 residues. The V gene's germline CDR1 is SGDLS and CDR2 YYNGEE. The CDR3 DNA is TGTGCCAGCAGCGTAGGAGGGAATTTAGGAGAGACCCAGTACTTC. Protein sequence: CASSVGGNLGETQYF.

This chain connects TRBV7-9 to TRBJ1-3; 7 bases are a match to TRBD1. Per germline, CDR1 SEHNR and CDR2 FQNEAQ (reference sequence). This CDR3 is built from 16 residues. The trim removed 1 base at V and 4 bases at J, leaving 7 bases unmatched. The CDR3 spells CASSLGDSREGNTIYF. CDR3 sequence (DNA): TGTGCCAGCAGCTTAGGGGACAGTCGTGAGGGAAACACCATATATTTT.

V and J are TRBV6-5 and TRBJ1-5; D unresolved. CDR1 and CDR2 (germline): MNHEY, SVGAGI. Trimming cost V 0 bases and J 4 bases, with 7 bases left between them. The CDR3 consists of 14 residues. The CDR3 spells CASSYSSGNQPQHF. The CDR3 nucleotides read TGTGCCAGCAGTTACTCGTCCGGGAATCAGCCCCAGCATTTT.

This clone has a handful of counts. The chain recombines TRBV19 with TRBJ1-3; TRBD1 matches 7 bases. Germline CDR1 LNHDA, CDR2 SQIVND (reference sequence). After removal of 5 bases from V and 1 base from J, the junction contained 5 bases not matched to a gene. This CDR3 is 15 amino acids long. DNA for the CDR3: TGTGCCAGTAGTTTACCGGGACAGTCTGGAAACACCATATATTTT. It specifies CASSLPGQSGNTIYF. Together with reference TRBV19 and TRBJ1-3, the CDR3 gives the full variable domain: DGGITQSPKYLFRKEGQNVTLSCEQNLNHDAMYWYRQDPGQGLRLIYYSQIVNDFQKGDIAEGYSVSREKKESFPLTVTSAQKNPTAFYLCASSLPGQSGNTIYFGEGSWLTVV.

The chain recombines TRBV18 with TRBJ1-3, with a possible D match to TRBD1 (5 bases). Per germline, CDR1 KGHSH and CDR2 LQKENI. CDR3 length: 15 residues. The V gene lost 2 bases and the J gene lost 0 bases, with 8 bases spanning the gap. This CDR3 is CASSPSTASGNTIYF. CDR3 bases: TGTGCCAGCTCACCATCGACAGCCTCTGGAAACACCATATATTTT.

This rearrangement joins TRBV9 to TRBJ1-5; tentatively, D is TRBD1 (5 bases). The CDR3 contains 16 residues. Per the germline V gene, CDR1 is SGDLS and CDR2 is YYNGEE. V was shortened by 0 bases and J by 4 bases, with 14 bases between the two germline ends. The CDR3 loop reads CASSVGPHGGNQPQHF. The CDR3 DNA follows: TGTGCCAGCAGCGTAGGCCCGCACGGGGGTAATCAGCCCCAGCATTTT.

The chain joins TRBV6-6 to TRBJ2-1; 10 nucleotides align to TRBD1. The CDR3 has 15 residues. The germline CDR1 and CDR2 sequences are MNHNY and SVGAGI (reference sequence). J was trimmed by 10 bases and V by 5 bases; bases with no gene match: 11. The CDR3 nucleotides read TGTGCCAGCAGTAACCGGGACAGGGGAGAATGGGAGCAGTTCTTC. Translating gives CASSNRDRGEWEQFF.

This clone was seen only once. This rearrangement joins TRBV15 to TRBJ2-3, with a weak D call TRBD2 (6 bases). From germline, CDR1 is LNHNV and CDR2 YYDKDF (reference sequence). This CDR3 has 15 residues. Trimming removed 0 bases from V and 6 bases from J, with 13 bases in between. The DNA of the CDR3 is TGTGCCACCAGCAGAGAGGGACTCCCGGGGGATACGCAGTATTTT. This sequence encodes CATSREGLPGDTQYF.